This record covers a single T cell receptor beta chain. Methods used by the authors: Reference gene primers were amplified, and this amplification served to estimate nucleated cell counts. The data were produced by immunoSEQ multiplex PCR, yet TCRdb's version contains in-frame clones alone and is incomplete. V and J calls and clone size come straight from that table; D and trimming were deduced from the DNA. The table lists fewer than 150,000 clones, approximately 86% of them singletons. Germline trimming cut 5 bases from V and 7 bases from J; bases unmatched to any gene: 10. This CDR3 region has 14 residues. From germline, CDR1 is LGHDT and CDR2 YNNKEL (reference sequence). This sample stems from a study of blood T cell repertoires in COVID-19. Across the study: The United States, Italy and Spain were the sources of the acute and convalescent COVID-19 samples. Sources were T cells, B-cell-depleted T cells, or PBMCs; the material itself was cDNA or gDNA.

Sequencing was performed on peripheral blood. This sequence was found in a human donor in a cohort sampled during active COVID-19. This chain links TRBV3-1 (or the pseudogene TRBV3-2) with TRBJ1-1; 7 bases line up with TRBD1. Here the CDR3 reads CASSNKDRDSEAFF. The CDR3 coding sequence is TGTGCCAGCAGCAATAAAGACCGGGACAGTGAAGCTTTCTTT.